One and the same sample provided the 32 T cell receptor beta chains below, sequenced in a study of blood T cell repertoires in COVID-19. Sequencing was performed with immunoSEQ multiplex PCR; in TCRdb, only in-frame clones are kept and a portion is missing. Of 100,000 to 150,000 clones listed, approximately 85% are singletons. The sequencing sample was made of peripheral blood. The receptors here all came from a woman aged 80 or over with COVID-19, enrolled during active disease.

This clone was counted only a few times. The V gene is TRBV7-9, the J gene TRBJ2-7; 13 nucleotides match TRBD2. Germline values: CDR1 SEHNR, CDR2 FQNEAQ (reference sequence). The CDR3 is 15 amino acids. V was clipped by 5 bases and J by 4 bases; unmatched bases: 5. The CDR3: CASSATGLAGYEQYF. The CDR3, as DNA: TGTGCCAGCAGCGCAACGGGACTAGCGGGGTACGAGCAGTACTTC.

Only a few counts were recorded for this clone. This chain joins TRBV6-5 and TRBJ1-5; D is ambiguous. V dropped 7 bases and J dropped 9 bases, with 19 bases sitting between them. Germline CDR1 and CDR2: MNHEY and SVGAGI. This CDR3 has 14 amino acids. CDR3 loop: CASTEDSSGGPQHF. As DNA, the CDR3 is TGTGCCAGCACCGAAGACTCCTCAGGAGGGCCCCAGCATTTT.

This chain uses TRBV29-1 with TRBJ2-7; TRBD1 agrees at 9 bases. J gave up 4 bases and V 6 bases, and 7 bases lay outside the gene matches. The CDR3 extends over 13 amino acids. Looked up from germline, CDR1 is SQVTM and CDR2 is ANQGSEA. DNA for the CDR3: TGCAGCGTGGGACAGGGCCTCAGGTACGAGCAGTACTTC. Translated, it gives CSVGQGLRYEQYF.

The chain joins TRBV27 to TRBJ1-2, with TRBD1 as a possible D gene (6 bases). The CDR3 covers 14 residues. V lost 0 bases to trimming and J lost 5 bases, with 10 bases between them. In germline, CDR1 is MNHEY, CDR2 SMNVEV (reference sequence). The CDR3 loop reads CASSLSGRGYGYTF. The CDR3 nucleotides read TGTGCCAGCAGTTTATCAGGGAGGGGGTATGGCTACACCTTC.

The V and J genes are TRBV6-2 or TRBV6-3 and TRBJ2-6; D unresolved. Trimming pared 6 bases from V and 0 bases from J, leaving 9 bases between. Germline CDR1 MNHEY, CDR2 SVGEGT. This CDR3 has 15 amino acids. The CDR3 DNA reads TGTGCCAGCAGCTTCACGCGCTCTGGGGCCAACGTCCTGACTTTC. Amino acids: CASSFTRSGANVLTF.

The chain uses TRBV2 and TRBJ1-1; perhaps TRBD1 as D (5 bases). The CDR3 runs 12 residues. Germline V gene sequence: CDR1 SNHLY, CDR2 FYNNEI. The ends were cut back, 5 bases at V and 11 bases at J, with 15 bases in the middle. CDR3 loop: CASSLRALAAFF. DNA of the CDR3: TGTGCCAGCAGTCTCAGGGCCCTGGCCGCTTTCTTT.

V usage is TRBV10-3 and J usage is TRBJ1-2; D perhaps matches TRBD1 (6 bases). Germline CDR1 and CDR2: ENHRY and SYGVKD. The CDR3 extends over 15 amino acids. V was trimmed by 3 bases and J by 8 bases, leaving 19 bases between them. CDR3 DNA sequence: TGTGCCATCAGTGAACTTACAGGGTGGGGCGGAGGCTACACCTTC. Translating gives CAISELTGWGGGYTF.

This clone occurred once. This chain connects TRBV19 to TRBJ2-2; D is perhaps TRBD2 (5 bases). CDR1 is LNHDA, CDR2 SQIVND, per germline (reference sequence). The CDR3 is 15 residues long. With 3 bases removed from V and 0 bases from J, the gap between germline ends came to 8 bases. CDR3 coding DNA: TGTGCCAGTAGTATCGCGCGGGCGAACACCGGGGAGCTGTTTTTT. This gives the protein CASSIARANTGELFF.

This clone was seen only once. V is TRBV18 and J is TRBJ2-1, with TRBD1 identical over 7 bases. CDR3 length: 14 amino acids. J was trimmed by 9 bases and V by 3 bases; bases with no gene match: 8. Germline V gene sequence: CDR1 KGHSH, CDR2 LQKENI. CDR3 DNA: TGTGCCAGCTCACCCTCAGGACAGGTTCTTGAGCAGTTCTTC. Its protein is CASSPSGQVLEQFF.

The V gene is TRBV27, the J gene TRBJ2-7; 7 bases are a match to TRBD2. The V gene's germline CDR1 is MNHEY and CDR2 SMNVEV (reference sequence). The CDR3 contains 14 residues. J was trimmed by 2 bases and V by 5 bases; bases with no gene match: 6. This CDR3 reads CASSGGGYPYEQYF. The CDR3 DNA follows: TGTGCCAGCAGTGGGGGGGGGTATCCCTACGAGCAGTACTTC.

In DNA form, the CDR3 reads TGTGCCAGCAGTGAAGGCCAGCGGGGCACCTACGAGCAGTACTTC. Translating it yields CASSEGQRGTYEQYF. This sequence joins TRBV2 and TRBJ2-7; 7 bases line up with TRBD2. The CDR3 contains 15 residues. Germline values: CDR1 SNHLY, CDR2 FYNNEI. V lost 1 base, J lost 2 bases, and 5 bases stayed unmatched.

The rearrangement joins TRBV28 to TRBJ2-6; 8 positions match TRBD1. The CDR3 has 17 residues. CDR1 MDHEN and CDR2 SYDVKM come from the germline V gene. The V gene end was trimmed by 3 bases and the J gene end by 0 bases; junction bases not matched to a gene: 4. In DNA, the CDR3 is TGTGCCAGCAGTTTGACAGGGGATTTCTCTGGGGCCAACGTCCTGACTTTC. It specifies CASSLTGDFSGANVLTF.

The V and J genes are TRBV10-3 and TRBJ2-5, with 7 positions matching TRBD1. This CDR3 comprises 15 residues. Per germline, CDR1 ENHRY and CDR2 SYGVKD. V gave up 0 bases and J gave up 1 base; unmatched junction bases: 2. The CDR3 region has the DNA TGTGCCATCAGTGAGTCGGGGACAGCCCAAGAGACCCAGTACTTC. Protein product: CAISESGTAQETQYF.

The chain uses TRBV7-8 and TRBJ2-2; TRBD1 matches at 10 bases. CDR1 and CDR2 (germline): SGHVS, FQNEAQ. This CDR3 region has 20 residues. V shed 5 bases, J shed 5 bases, and the junction held 20 bases outside the gene matches. CDR3 in DNA: TGTGCCAGCAGCCCCGGGACAGGGGTGATAGCGGGAAATCCAACCGGGGAGCTGTTTTTT. Translated, it gives CASSPGTGVIAGNPTGELFF. The full variable domain, with the rest looked up from reference TRBV7-8 and TRBJ2-2, is GAGVSQSPRYKVAKRGQDVALRCDPISGHVSLFWYQQALGQGPEFLTYFQNEAQLDKSGLPSDRFFAERPEGSVSTLKIQRTQQEDSAVYLCASSPGTGVIAGNPTGELFFGEGSRLTVL.

The V call is TRBV6-6, the J call TRBJ2-7; TRBD2 matches at 7 bases. The germline gives CDR1 MNHNY, CDR2 SVGAGI (reference sequence). V trimming: 7 bases; J trimming: 6 bases; junction bases outside the gene matches: 9. The length of the CDR3 is 13 residues. The CDR3 reads CASTGTTLGEQYF. The CDR3 coding sequence is TGTGCCAGCACCGGGACTACCCTCGGCGAGCAGTACTTC.

The chain joins TRBV5-1 to TRBJ1-2, with D hard to call. The CDR3 is 17 residues long. Trimming pared 0 bases from V and 2 bases from J, leaving 17 bases between. CDR1 and CDR2 from the germline V gene are SGHRS and YFSETQ. The CDR3 DNA follows: TGCGCCAGCAGCTTGGCCGAAACTCCCGGTAGAAACTATGGCTACACCTTC. Protein: CASSLAETPGRNYGYTF.

This chain connects TRBV5-1 to TRBJ2-7; maybe TRBD2 (6 bases). The V gene lost 4 bases and the J gene lost 5 bases, with 16 bases spanning the gap. Germline CDR1 and CDR2: SGHRS and YFSETQ. The CDR3 extends over 14 amino acids. Written as DNA, the CDR3 is TGCGCCAGCAGCCGCGCCGGGACTTTGGACGAGCAGTACTTC. Its protein product is CASSRAGTLDEQYF.

The gene calls are TRBV5-1 and TRBJ2-1; 8 nucleotides align to TRBD1. V trimming: 4 bases; J trimming: 10 bases; junction bases outside the gene matches: 4. Germline assignment: CDR1 SGHRS and CDR2 YFSETQ. There are 12 residues in the CDR3. In DNA, the CDR3 is TGCGCCAGCAGCCGGGACAGGTTGGAGCAGTTCTTC. Residues: CASSRDRLEQFF. The full variable domain, rest sourced from reference TRBV5-1 and TRBJ2-1, is KAGVTQTPRYLIKTRGQQVTLSCSPISGHRSVSWYQQTPGQGLQFLFEYFSETQRNKGNFPGRFSGRQFSNSRSEMNVSTLELGDSALYLCASSRDRLEQFFGPGTRLTVL.

The J gene is TRBJ2-1, the V gene TRBV5-1, with D perhaps matching TRBD2 (5 bases). The V gene lost 0 bases and the J gene lost 0 bases, with 7 bases spanning the gap. Germline assignment: CDR1 SGHRS and CDR2 YFSETQ. The CDR3 loop spans 15 amino acids. The chain's CDR3 is CASSLAGSSYNEQFF. The CDR3 bases are TGCGCCAGCAGCTTGGCGGGGAGCTCCTACAATGAGCAGTTCTTC.

The sample holds a few counts of this clone. V usage is TRBV6-5 and J usage is TRBJ1-4; 7 bases line up with TRBD1. J gave up 6 bases and V 6 bases, and 7 bases lay outside the gene matches. The CDR3 is 14 residues long. Germline loops: CDR1 MNHEY, CDR2 SVGAGI. The CDR3 DNA sequence: TGTGCCAGCAGAGATGCAGGGGGACATGAAAAACTGTTTTTT. Amino acids: CASRDAGGHEKLFF.

This clone was detected only a few times. The chain uses TRBV7-8 and TRBJ1-5, with D perhaps TRBD1 (6 bases). Germline values: CDR1 SGHVS, CDR2 FQNEAQ. V was cut by 3 bases and J by 1 base, with 7 bases left in between. There are 14 residues in the CDR3. CDR3 protein: CASSFGQSNQPQHF. The CDR3 region has the DNA TGTGCCAGCAGCTTCGGACAGAGCAATCAGCCCCAGCATTTT.

The V and J genes are TRBV7-6 and TRBJ2-1; 9 positions agree with TRBD2. From germline, CDR1 is SGHVS and CDR2 FNYEAQ. V shed 1 base and J 6 bases; nucleotides not matched to a gene: 7. The CDR3 length is 16 residues. The DNA for the CDR3 is TGTGCCAGCAGCTTAGTCCCTAGCGGGATTCGCAATGAGCAGTTCTTC. Its translation is CASSLVPSGIRNEQFF. Full variable domain (rest looked up from reference TRBV7-6 and TRBJ2-1): GAGVSQSPRYKVTKRGQDVALRCDPISGHVSLYWYRQALGQGPEFLTYFNYEAQQDKSGLPNDRFSAERPEGSISTLTIQRTEQRDSAMYRCASSLVPSGIRNEQFFGPGTRLTVL.

Notes on this clone: At one boundary the junction diverges from the germline segment, which might be a read error. The genes are TRBV28 and TRBJ1-1; no firm D call. CDR1 is MDHEN, CDR2 SYDVKM, per germline. This CDR3 region has 14 residues. The CDR3 region has the DNA TGTGCCAGCGGTTTGGGAGAGGTGAACACTGAAGCTTTCTTT. It translates to CASGLGEVNTEAFF.

The genes are TRBV18 and TRBJ2-2, with TRBD2 identical over 7 bases. The CDR3 has 17 residues. Trimming took 2 bases from V and 0 from J; bases not matched to a gene: 6. The V gene's germline CDR1 is KGHSH and CDR2 LQKENI. CDR3 amino acids: CASSPGAGRTNTGELFF. The CDR3 bases are TGTGCCAGCTCACCAGGGGCCGGGAGGACGAACACCGGGGAGCTGTTTTTT. The variable domain in full, completed from reference TRBV18 and TRBJ2-2, reads NAGVMQNPRHLVRRRGQEARLRCSPMKGHSHVYWYRQLPEEGLKFMVYLQKENIIDESGMPKERFSAEFPKEGPSILRIQQVVRGDSAAYFCASSPGAGRTNTGELFFGEGSRLTVL.

V usage is TRBV18 and J usage is TRBJ2-3; possible D gene TRBD2, 5 bases. V lost 2 bases and J lost 0, with 9 bases in between. This CDR3 has 15 residues. Per the germline V gene, CDR1 is KGHSH and CDR2 is LQKENI. This CDR3 reads CASSPAGTSTDTQYF. The CDR3 nucleotides read TGTGCCAGCTCACCAGCGGGCACTAGCACAGATACGCAGTATTTT.

This sequence joins TRBV27 and TRBJ2-3; 8 bases are a match to TRBD2. Germline V lookup: CDR1 MNHEY, CDR2 SMNVEV (reference sequence). V was clipped by 10 bases and J by 5 bases; unmatched bases: 14. CDR3 length: 15 residues. As DNA, the CDR3 is TGTGCCACCACTCGTAGCGGGATTAGTGGAGATACGCAGTATTTT. This encodes CATTRSGISGDTQYF.

The chain has TRBV27 and TRBJ2-3, with 8 bases that match TRBD2. Germline trimming cut 1 base from V and 5 bases from J; bases unmatched to any gene: 8. The CDR3 runs 16 residues. CDR1 is MNHEY and CDR2 is SMNVEV in the germline V gene (reference sequence). Written as DNA, the CDR3 is TGTGCCAGCAGTTTATTGGGCGGGGGGTCACAAGATACGCAGTATTTT. This gives the protein CASSLLGGGSQDTQYF.

This sequence joins TRBV5-4 and TRBJ1-5; 7 nucleotides align to TRBD1. The CDR3 spans 12 residues. CDR1 is SGHNT, CDR2 YYREEE, per germline (reference sequence). V gave up 4 bases and J gave up 15 bases; unmatched junction bases: 10. This chain's CDR3 is CASSADRSLPHF. In DNA, the CDR3 is TGTGCCAGCAGCGCGGACAGGTCCCTCCCGCATTTT.

The rearrangement uses TRBV7-9 and TRBJ2-3; 10 positions agree with TRBD1. V trimming: 5 bases; J trimming: 1 base; junction bases outside the gene matches: 3. Germline CDR1 and CDR2: SEHNR and FQNEAQ (reference sequence). The CDR3 runs to 15 residues. CDR3 sequence: CASSTGQGGTDTQYF. CDR3 DNA sequence: TGTGCCAGCAGCACCGGACAGGGGGGCACAGATACGCAGTATTTT.

This chain joins TRBV11-2 and TRBJ2-5; 7 bases line up with TRBD1. After removal of 5 bases from V and 0 bases from J, the junction contained 12 bases not matched to a gene. The CDR3 covers 17 residues. Germline V gene lookup returns CDR1 SGHAT and CDR2 FQNNGV. In nucleotides, the CDR3 is TGTGCCAGCAGCCCTACCGGGACAGCCCCGTACCAAGAGACCCAGTACTTC. Its protein product is CASSPTGTAPYQETQYF.

V is TRBV5-4 and J is TRBJ1-1; D gene uncertain. CDR3 size: 14 residues. Germline CDR1 SGHNT, CDR2 YYREEE (reference sequence). Trimming left V 0 bases short and J 0 bases short, with 6 bases between. The CDR3 sequence is CASSLGSMNTEAFF. CDR3 nucleotides: TGTGCCAGCAGCTTGGGCAGTATGAACACTGAAGCTTTCTTT.

The chain recombines TRBV11-2 with TRBJ2-7; 9 bases map to TRBD2. The CDR3 totals 15 residues. J was trimmed by 2 bases and V by 3 bases; bases with no gene match: 5. Germline V gene data show CDR1 as SGHAT and CDR2 as FQNNGV. The CDR3 DNA reads as TGTGCCAGCAGCTTGACTAGCGGTTTCACCTACGAGCAGTACTTC. Translation: CASSLTSGFTYEQYF.